The 9 T cell receptor beta chains given below trace back to one sample, sequenced in a study of yellow fever vaccine responses in identical twins (dated by TCRdb to the late 2010s). The library relied on RT-PCR. Sequencing instrument: Illumina HiSeq 2500. Using fastp trimming at Q25 and MiXCR clonotype assembly, TCRdb reanalyzed the public sequencing data and kept in-frame beta chains. Each entry is one CDR3 protein sequence, shown with its most common DNA and genes. Here the sample has roughly 1,700 distinct CDR3 sequences; approximately 87% occur a single time. Approximately 6.5% of the sample lies in the top ten. Specimen: T cells from blood (PBMCs), unsorted or a sorted subset (not recorded which), collected before or after yellow fever vaccination (not recorded which). The receptors were gathered from a woman between 18 and 29 years old who received the yellow fever vaccine. Donor details come from another sample of the same person, matched by shared clones.

The rearrangement uses TRBV6-2 or TRBV6-3 and TRBJ2-7; 9 positions match TRBD1. This CDR3 region has 14 residues. Germline V gene data show CDR1 as MNHEY and CDR2 as SVGEGT. J lost 3 bases, V lost 3 bases, and 3 bases had no gene match. The CDR3 is CASSYKTGGYEQYF. CDR3 sequence (DNA): TGTGCCAGCAGTTATAAGACAGGGGGCTACGAGCAGTACTTC.

The V and J genes are TRBV19 and TRBJ2-5; 7 bases align to TRBD2. This CDR3 spans 15 amino acids. Germline lookup yields CDR1 LNHDA and CDR2 SQIVND (reference sequence). Trimming took 1 base from V and 4 from J; bases not matched to a gene: 6. The CDR3 DNA is TGTGCCAGTAGTATAGTCACGGGGGGAAGAGAGACCCAGTACTTC. Its protein product is CASSIVTGGRETQYF.

The CDR3, as DNA: TGCGCCAGCAGTTTGACCGCCTCCTACGAGCAGTACTTC. This sequence encodes CASSLTASYEQYF. This chain links TRBV23-1 with TRBJ2-7; no firm D call. TRBV23-1 belongs to the ORF category, with a function that is uncertain. This CDR3 region has 13 residues. V was shortened by 5 bases and J by 0 bases, with 8 bases between the two germline ends.

V and J are TRBV5-5 and TRBJ2-5; D not resolved. This CDR3 contains 14 residues. Trimming removed 4 bases at V and 1 base at J, with 11 bases between. The V gene's germline CDR1 is SGHKS and CDR2 YYEKEE (reference sequence). DNA of the CDR3: TGTGCCAGCAGCCTCGAAAGGACCCAAGAGACCCAGTACTTC. Its translation is CASSLERTQETQYF.

This chain links TRBV21-1 with TRBJ1-5; whether TRBD1, the table's D call, matches the DNA was not checked. TRBV21-1 is termed a pseudogene. This CDR3 is built from 13 residues. CDR3 sequence reads: CASITGANQPQHF. The CDR3 coding sequence is TGTGCCAGCATAACAGGGGCCAATCAGCCCCAGCATTTT.

The chain links TRBV20-1 to TRBJ1-1; TRBD1 is a possible D gene (5 bases). Trimming left V 1 base short and J 7 bases short, with 7 bases between. Germline V gives CDR1 DFQATT, CDR2 SNEGSKA (reference sequence). The length of the CDR3 is 11 residues. The CDR3 region has the DNA TGCAGTGCTAGAGGACAGCTTGAAGCTTTCTTT. It specifies CSARGQLEAFF.

This sequence joins TRBV11-1 and TRBJ2-1; no clear D. Germline V gene lookup returns CDR1 SGHAT and CDR2 FQDESV (reference sequence). The CDR3 has 12 amino acids. V was shortened by 1 base and J by 8 bases, with 6 bases between the two germline ends. The CDR3 DNA sequence: TGTGCCAGCAGCTTAGTTTCCGATGAGCAGTTCTTC. It codes for CASSLVSDEQFF.

The chain couples TRBV11-3 to TRBJ1-5, with D uncertain. CDR3 length: 15 residues. Trimming removed 0 bases from V and 3 bases from J, with 9 bases in between. Germline CDR1 reads SGHNT; CDR2 reads YENEEA. The CDR3 DNA is TGTGCCAGCAGCTTAGATCCAAGCCCCAATCAGCCCCAGCATTTT. Translated, it gives CASSLDPSPNQPQHF. Based on the CDR3 plus reference TRBV11-3 and TRBJ1-5, the full variable domain is EAGVVQSPRYKIIEKKQPVAFWCNPISGHNTLYWYLQNLGQGPELLIRYENEEAVDDSQLPKDRFSAERLKGVDSTLKIQPAELGDSAVYLCASSLDPSPNQPQHFGDGTRLSIL.

In this sample, this clonotype turned up a few times. The chain uses TRBV12-5 and TRBJ1-2, with TRBD1 matching 10 bases. The CDR3 runs to 13 residues. The trim removed 9 bases at V and 9 bases at J, leaving 10 bases unmatched. CDR1 is LGHNT, CDR2 FRNRAP, per germline. The CDR3 loop reads CASAQDRGSSYTF. The CDR3 DNA reads TGTGCTAGCGCCCAGGACAGGGGGTCGAGCTACACCTTC.